A single sample gave rise to the 32 T cell receptor beta chains below, sequenced in a study of T cells in Graves' hyperthyroidism and ophthalmopathy. Using RNA transcripts as the source, TCR beta CDR3 regions were amplified. When the TCR CDR3 underwent first-round RT-PCR, the HTBI primer set was used. MiXCR, applied by TCRdb to the multiplex PCR reads, yields one record per CDR3 protein. The sample consists of nearly 600,000 distinct CDR3 sequences, 14% of them appearing once. Input material: blood. These receptors came from a woman between 18 and 29 years old with Graves' ophthalmopathy.

This clonotype was detected many times. J is TRBJ2-5 and V is TRBV28; perhaps TRBD1 as D (5 bases). V shed 4 bases and J shed 5 bases, with 14 bases lying between them. Germline-derived CDR1 and CDR2 are MDHEN and SYDVKM. The CDR3 is 14 amino acids. The CDR3 DNA reads TGTGCCAGCAGTTACCCACAGGCCCGGGAGACCCAGTACTTC. It translates to CASSYPQARETQYF.

This clonotype was seen ten or more times. The chain recombines TRBV20-1 with TRBJ2-1, with TRBD2 identical over 9 bases. Germline CDR1 reads DFQATT; CDR2 reads SNEGSKA (reference sequence). The trim removed 3 bases at V and 0 bases at J, leaving 3 bases unmatched. The CDR3 contains 15 residues. The CDR3 loop is CSARFSGSSYNEQFF. The CDR3 bases are TGCAGTGCTAGGTTTAGCGGGAGCTCCTACAATGAGCAGTTCTTC.

The table lists this clonotype with many counts. Written as DNA, the CDR3 is TGTGCCAGCAGTCCCAGGCGGGCCCCGGGGACTGAAGCTTTCTTT. This codes for CASSPRRAPGTEAFF. The chain couples TRBV2 to TRBJ1-1; D is ambiguous. Trimming shortened V by 5 bases and J by 5 bases, and 18 bases separated the two germline ends. CDR3 length: 15 residues. In germline, CDR1 is SNHLY, CDR2 FYNNEI.

In this sample, this clonotype turned up many times. The rearrangement uses TRBV6-2 or TRBV6-3 and TRBJ2-6; TRBD1 matches 8 bases. The V gene end was trimmed by 0 bases and the J gene end by 2 bases; junction bases not matched to a gene: 3. The CDR3 runs to 17 residues. Germline CDR1 and CDR2: MNHEY and SVGEGT. The CDR3: CASSYSTDRAGANVLTF. The CDR3 nucleotides read TGTGCCAGCAGTTACTCGACGGACAGGGCTGGGGCCAACGTCCTGACTTTC.

This clonotype was seen a handful of times. One end of the junction does not line up with germline, which may come from a read error. The chain employs TRBV12-3 or TRBV12-4 and TRBJ2-6, with 10 bases fitting TRBD2. This CDR3 contains 18 residues. The CDR3, as DNA: TGTGCCAGCAGTCCCCTAGCGGGAGAGGTCGCTGGGGCCAACGCCCTGACTTTC. It is translated as CASSPLAGEVAGANALTF.

This clonotype was detected ten times or more. The chain couples TRBV11-2 to TRBJ2-1; 12 bases agree with TRBD1. The CDR3 is 18 residues long. In germline, CDR1 is SGHAT, CDR2 FQNNGV. With 6 bases clipped from V and 2 bases from J, the junction kept 11 bases outside the gene matches. CDR3 DNA: TGTGCCAGCAGACTACCGGGACAGGGGGCCCGAGCCTACAATGAGCAGTTCTTC. Translating gives CASRLPGQGARAYNEQFF.

This chain connects TRBV2 to TRBJ2-5; 11 bases fit TRBD2. V lost 6 bases, J lost 1 base, and 7 bases stayed unmatched. The CDR3 has 16 residues. Germline loops: CDR1 SNHLY, CDR2 FYNNEI. The CDR3 sequence: CASRRLAGNGQETQYF. CDR3 DNA sequence: TGTGCCAGCAGGCGACTAGCGGGAAACGGCCAAGAGACCCAGTACTTC.

The table lists this clonotype with many counts. The gene calls are TRBV24-1 and TRBJ2-3, with unresolved D. CDR3 length equals 16 residues. From germline, CDR1 is KGHDR and CDR2 SFDVKD. V was shortened by 1 base and J by 4 bases, with 14 bases between the two germline ends. CDR3 sequence reads: CATSDLGGIDPDTQYF. Here the CDR3 DNA reads TGTGCCACCAGTGATTTAGGTGGGATTGACCCAGATACGCAGTATTTT.

As concerns this clonotype: This may arise from a read error, as a much more abundant clone is one base away. This chain joins TRBV2 and TRBJ2-2; D assignment may be TRBD1 or TRBD2 (5 bases each). CDR3 length: 13 residues. Germline V lookup: CDR1 SNHLY, CDR2 FYNNEI. The DNA for the CDR3 is TGTGCCAGCAACTCCGAGGGGACCGGGGAGCTGTCTTTT. The encoded protein is CASNSEGTGELSF.

This clonotype showed up many times. The rearrangement uses TRBV6-5 and TRBJ2-7; 14 positions match TRBD2. After removal of 0 bases from V and 4 bases from J, the junction contained 11 bases not matched to a gene. The germline V gene has CDR1 MNHEY and CDR2 SVGAGI. The CDR3 has 19 amino acids. The CDR3 region has the DNA TGTGCCAGCAGTTACTCAAGAACCCCGGGACTAGCGGGAGCGTACGAGCAGTACTTC. This gives the protein CASSYSRTPGLAGAYEQYF.

This clonotype came up many times. The chain carries TRBV12-3 or TRBV12-4 and TRBJ2-2; 15 bases map to TRBD2. The CDR3 is made up of 16 amino acids. V gave up 3 bases and J gave up 6 bases; unmatched junction bases: 2. The CDR3 bases are TGTGCCAGCAGTTTCGGACTAGCGGGAGGGCCCGGGGAGCTGTTTTTT. Its translation is CASSFGLAGGPGELFF.

In this sample, this clonotype turned up many times. The chain employs TRBV6-1 and TRBJ2-5; 10 nucleotides align to TRBD2. V dropped 0 bases and J dropped 4; count of bases not matched to a gene: 14. In germline, CDR1 is MNHNS, CDR2 SASEGT. The CDR3 loop spans 19 amino acids. CDR3 residues: CASSEAISRLAGVRETQYF. CDR3 DNA sequence: TGTGCCAGCAGTGAAGCTATTAGTCGGCTAGCGGGAGTGCGAGAGACCCAGTACTTC.

This clonotype turned up a few times. V gene TRBV4-1 combines with J gene TRBJ2-7; 8 bases line up with TRBD2. The CDR3 runs 14 residues. Per germline, CDR1 MGHRA and CDR2 YSYEKL. Trimming took 6 bases from V and 0 from J; bases not matched to a gene: 4. The CDR3 DNA follows: TGCGCCAGCAGGGCCCTAGCGGGCTCCTACGAGCAGTACTTC. This sequence encodes CASRALAGSYEQYF.

The sample holds a few counts of this clonotype. The chain is built from TRBV6-2 or TRBV6-3 and TRBJ2-1; D gene ambiguous. Germline CDR1 MNHEY, CDR2 SVGEGT. This CDR3 has 13 residues. V shed 2 bases and J shed 8 bases, with 10 bases lying between them. The CDR3 coding sequence is TGTGCCAGCAGTTACCCCCGCCTATATGAGCAGTTCTTC. This codes for CASSYPRLYEQFF.

The V call is TRBV2, the J call TRBJ1-5; weak D call: TRBD1 (6 bases). The CDR3 contains 15 residues. CDR1 and CDR2 from the germline V gene are SNHLY and FYNNEI. V gave up 6 bases and J gave up 0 bases, with 12 bases separating them. The CDR3, as DNA: TGTGCCAGCAGATCAAAGGACAGTAGCAATCAGCCCCAGCATTTT. This codes for CASRSKDSSNQPQHF.

This clonotype showed up many times. V gene TRBV6-1 combines with J gene TRBJ1-1; 8 positions agree with TRBD1. The J segment lost 5 bases and the V segment lost 6 bases, leaving 11 bases of the junction unmatched. The CDR3 is made up of 15 amino acids. Looked up from germline, CDR1 is MNHNS and CDR2 is SASEGT. This chain's CDR3 is CASRKSTGEGTEAFF. The CDR3 coding sequence is TGTGCCAGCAGGAAATCGACAGGGGAAGGGACTGAAGCTTTCTTT.

This clonotype was counted many times. The rearrangement links TRBV2 to TRBJ1-6; D is uncertain. Germline V gene lookup returns CDR1 SNHLY and CDR2 FYNNEI. CDR3 size: 15 residues. With 2 bases removed from V and 7 bases from J, the gap between germline ends came to 12 bases. CDR3 protein: CASSEMAPGNSPLHF. In DNA form, the CDR3 reads TGTGCCAGCAGTGAAATGGCCCCGGGGAATTCACCCCTCCACTTT.

In this sample, this clonotype turned up a few times. This chain joins TRBV27 and TRBJ1-2; D is possibly TRBD1 (6 bases). This CDR3 contains 12 residues. The germline V gene encodes CDR1 MNHEY and CDR2 SMNVEV (reference sequence). Trimming stripped 2 bases from V and 7 bases from J, with 8 bases between. CDR3 residues: CASSLGGLGYTF. CDR3 bases: TGTGCCAGCAGTTTAGGGGGGCTTGGCTACACCTTC.

On this clonotype: One base away lies a much larger clone, so this may be a sequencing read error. The conserved final phenylalanine or tryptophan is absent from the CDR3, which likely points to a read error. The DNA for the CDR3 is TGTGCCAGCACCCGTCTGGTCGGCAATGAGCAGTTCTCC. This translates into CASTRLVGNEQFS. This chain uses TRBV28 with TRBJ2-1, with unresolved D. The CDR3 totals 13 residues. Between the trimmed V and J ends, which lost 7 bases and 6 bases, there was a span of 13 bases. Germline assignment: CDR1 MDHEN and CDR2 SYDVKM.

This clonotype was seen at least ten times. The gene calls are TRBV28 and TRBJ2-1, with 7 nucleotides matching TRBD2. Germline-derived CDR1 and CDR2 are MDHEN and SYDVKM. This CDR3 comprises 15 residues. V shed 6 bases, J shed 4 bases, and the junction held 9 bases outside the gene matches. The CDR3 nucleotides are TGTGCCAGCAGCCGGGACCGGGACTATTACAATGAGCAGTTCTTC. Translated: CASSRDRDYYNEQFF.

This clonotype was picked up many times. This rearrangement joins TRBV7-2 to TRBJ2-3, with D possibly matching TRBD2 (5 bases). There are 14 residues in the CDR3. Germline CDR1 and CDR2: SGHTA and FQGNSA. Trimming removed 7 bases at V and 5 bases at J, with 16 bases between. This chain's CDR3 is CASTRDPSGDTQYF. The CDR3 DNA reads as TGTGCCAGCACCCGGGATCCATCCGGAGATACGCAGTATTTT.

This clonotype was found a few times. This chain uses TRBV5-1 with TRBJ1-2; 7 bases are shared with TRBD1. The germline V gene encodes CDR1 SGHRS and CDR2 YFSETQ. The CDR3 loop spans 14 amino acids. V lost 0 bases and J lost 7; bases outside the gene matches: 6. CDR3: CASSLATGLSGYTF. CDR3 bases: TGCGCCAGCAGCTTGGCGACAGGGTTATCTGGCTACACCTTC.

The V gene is TRBV4-1, the J gene TRBJ2-7; the D is unclear. The CDR3 has 13 amino acids. Germline V gene data show CDR1 as MGHRA and CDR2 as YSYEKL. The V end was cut by 1 base, the J end by 4 bases, with 8 bases between. Here the CDR3 reads CASSQGPRYEQYF. The CDR3 DNA reads as TGCGCCAGCAGCCAAGGACCTAGATACGAGCAGTACTTC.

This clonotype was seen ten or more times. This chain joins TRBV13 and TRBJ2-3; either TRBD1 or TRBD2 may supply D (5 bases each). CDR3 length: 16 amino acids. V gave up 4 bases and J gave up 4 bases, with 18 bases separating them. Germline V lookup: CDR1 PRHDT, CDR2 FYEKMQ (reference sequence). CDR3 DNA sequence: TGTGCCAGCAGCTCCGCCGGGACCTCAAGGGCAGATACGCAGTATTTT. This gives the protein CASSSAGTSRADTQYF.

The table lists this clonotype with many counts. The DNA of the CDR3 is TGCAGTTACTCCGAGAGTCAGGCAGATACGCAGTATTTT. It yields the protein CSYSESQADTQYF. This chain connects TRBV20-1 to TRBJ2-3; D not resolved. This CDR3 comprises 13 residues. The germline V gene has CDR1 DFQATT and CDR2 SNEGSKA (reference sequence). The germline V and J ends were trimmed by 8 bases and 4 bases, with 16 bases remaining between them.

This clonotype showed up many times. The chain joins TRBV10-3 to TRBJ2-2; tentative D call: TRBD1 (5 bases). Trimming pared 5 bases from V and 4 bases from J, leaving 8 bases between. The germline V gene has CDR1 ENHRY and CDR2 SYGVKD. The CDR3 spans 13 residues. Here the CDR3 reads CAISQQVTGELFF. DNA for the CDR3: TGTGCCATCAGTCAACAGGTCACCGGGGAGCTGTTTTTT.

The chain recombines TRBV27 with TRBJ2-5; 12 bases are shared with TRBD2. There are 16 residues in the CDR3. Germline V gene data show CDR1 as MNHEY and CDR2 as SMNVEV (reference sequence). V shed 5 bases, J shed 4 bases, and the junction held 8 bases outside the gene matches. The CDR3 region has the DNA TGTGCCAGCAGTGTAACTGGGACTAGCGGGCGAGAGACCCAGTACTTC. Translated, it gives CASSVTGTSGRETQYF.

This chain links TRBV9 with TRBJ2-3, with D possibly being TRBD2 (5 bases). Germline values: CDR1 SGDLS, CDR2 YYNGEE. Trimming shortened V by 4 bases and J by 3 bases, and 15 bases separated the two germline ends. The CDR3 has 15 residues. CDR3 region: CASSPWTRATDTQYF. CDR3 coding DNA: TGTGCCAGCAGCCCTTGGACTCGGGCAACAGATACGCAGTATTTT. The full variable domain, completed using reference TRBV9 and TRBJ2-3, is DSGVTQTPKHLITATGQRVTLRCSPRSGDLSVYWYQQSLDQGLQFLIQYYNGEERAKGNILERFSAQQFPDLHSELNLSSLELGDSALYFCASSPWTRATDTQYFGPGTRLTVL.

This clonotype was found a few times. CDR3 residues: CASSQGDSPNTGELFF. Written as DNA, the CDR3 is TGCGCCAGCAGCCAGGGGGACAGCCCGAACACCGGGGAGCTGTTTTTT. V gene TRBV4-1 combines with J gene TRBJ2-2, with 7 nucleotides matching TRBD1. The CDR3 totals 16 residues. CDR1 MGHRA and CDR2 YSYEKL come from the germline V gene. Trimming cost V 3 bases and J 0 bases; bases outside gene matches: 4.

The rearrangement links TRBV30 to TRBJ2-1; 7 positions match TRBD2. CDR1 and CDR2 (germline): GTSNPN, SVGIG (reference sequence). The junction had 3 bases not matched to a gene; V was cut back by 0 bases and J by 4 bases. The CDR3 length is 14 residues. The CDR3 nucleotides read TGTGCCTGGAGTGTTGTTAGCGGGTACAATGAGCAGTTCTTC. Residues: CAWSVVSGYNEQFF.

This clonotype has a count of ten or more. The chain employs TRBV27 and TRBJ1-3; 7 bases align to TRBD1. V lost 3 bases to trimming and J lost 8 bases; unmatched junction nucleotides: 10. The CDR3 extends over 15 amino acids. Germline lookup yields CDR1 MNHEY and CDR2 SMNVEV (reference sequence). CDR3 in DNA: TGTGCCAGCAGTTTGAGGGGTGCCAGGGGGGACACCATATATTTT. The encoded protein is CASSLRGARGDTIYF.

This clonotype was seen many times. The chain recombines TRBV7-2 with TRBJ2-7; possibly TRBD1 or TRBD2 for D (5 bases each). V was cut by 6 bases and J by 3 bases, with 15 bases left in between. Germline-derived CDR1 and CDR2 are SGHTA and FQGNSA. The CDR3 is 14 residues long. The CDR3 region has the DNA TGTGCCAGCAGTCGGGGACCTTTTATCTACGAGCAGTACTTC. Residues: CASSRGPFIYEQYF.